The 31 T cell receptor beta chains below were found in one sample sequenced in a study of cytomegalovirus exposure and HLA in healthy donors. This PCR relied on a set of 60 Vbeta primers and 13 Jbeta primers. Sequencing used immunoSEQ multiplex PCR; TCRdb keeps in-frame clones, though not all of them. Among some 210,000 clones, roughly four fifths were seen once, and the ten largest hold around 9.6%. Sequencing used PBMCs. These receptors all stem from a woman aged 45 to 65 in good health and CMV-seropositive.

This clone was counted once. The chain combines TRBV19 with TRBJ2-1; 9 bases match TRBD2. CDR1 LNHDA and CDR2 SQIVND come from the germline V gene (reference sequence). The CDR3 loop spans 15 amino acids. Germline trimming cut 7 bases from V and 4 bases from J; bases unmatched to any gene: 8. This chain's CDR3 is CASTLSGGLYNEQFF. The CDR3 bases are TGTGCCAGTACCCTTAGCGGGGGCCTTTACAATGAGCAGTTCTTC.

The chain employs TRBV28 and TRBJ2-7; tentative D call: TRBD1 (6 bases). This CDR3 has 14 residues. The germline gives CDR1 MDHEN, CDR2 SYDVKM. V lost 5 bases and J lost 3, with 14 bases in between. The CDR3 nucleotides are TGTGCCAGCAGTGTGCCGAGGGGGATCTACGAGCAGTACTTC. Amino acid sequence: CASSVPRGIYEQYF.

J is TRBJ2-5 and V is TRBV7-2; the D gene is possibly TRBD1 (5 bases). Germline V CDR1 and CDR2: SGHTA, FQGNSA. The ends were cut back, 7 bases at V and 3 bases at J, with 21 bases in the middle. The CDR3 is made up of 16 amino acids. The CDR3 region has the DNA TGTGCCAGCACAAAATACATGGCCAGGGTAGAAGAGACCCAGTACTTC. Encoded protein: CASTKYMARVEETQYF.

The CDR3 loop reads CASSPRDRAGELFF. DNA of the CDR3: TGTGCCAGCAGCCCCCGGGACAGGGCGGGAGAACTGTTTTTT. J is TRBJ1-4 and V is TRBV9, with 9 bases matching TRBD1. V was clipped by 4 bases and J by 12 bases; unmatched bases: 10. CDR3 length equals 14 residues. Germline loops: CDR1 SGDLS, CDR2 YYNGEE.

The rearrangement links TRBV10-1 to TRBJ2-7; no reliable D call. The germline V gene encodes CDR1 WNHNN and CDR2 SYGVQD (reference sequence). V was pared by 1 base and J by 6 bases, with 7 bases between. The CDR3 length is 12 residues. In DNA, the CDR3 is TGCGCCAGCAGTGAGTGCGGAAGCGAGCAGTACTTC. This gives the protein CASSECGSEQYF.

This clone has more than one count but fewer than ten. The V call is TRBV4-3, the J call TRBJ2-1; 7 bases match TRBD1. The CDR3 runs 14 residues. With 4 bases clipped from V and 4 bases from J, the junction kept 4 bases outside the gene matches. CDR1 is LGHNA, CDR2 YSLEER, per germline. The CDR3 spells CASSRGTDYNEQFF. In DNA, the CDR3 is TGCGCCAGCAGCCGTGGGACAGATTACAATGAGCAGTTCTTC.

This chain links TRBV7-3 with TRBJ2-1; 12 nucleotides match TRBD2. The length of the CDR3 is 15 residues. Per germline, CDR1 SGHTA and CDR2 FQGTGA. V lost 5 bases, J lost 6 bases, and 5 bases stayed unmatched. The CDR3 DNA reads TGTGCCAGCAGCGTAGGGACTAGCGGGTCCAATGAGCAGTTCTTC. It yields the protein CASSVGTSGSNEQFF.

The J gene is TRBJ1-2, the V gene TRBV10-1; 10 bases line up with TRBD1. V gave up 8 bases and J gave up 2 bases; unmatched junction bases: 8. CDR3 length: 15 amino acids. Germline V gene lookup returns CDR1 WNHNN and CDR2 SYGVQD (reference sequence). The DNA for the CDR3 is TGCGCCAGCCCTAGGGACAGGGGATCGAACTATGGCTACACCTTC. This codes for CASPRDRGSNYGYTF.

This clone was recorded once. The chain carries TRBV6-5 and TRBJ1-2; 8 bases line up with TRBD1. The CDR3 extends over 14 amino acids. V lost 4 bases and J lost 3; bases outside the gene matches: 4. The germline V gene has CDR1 MNHEY and CDR2 SVGAGI. The DNA of the CDR3 is TGTGCCAGCAGTTCCCCGGACAGGGACTATGGCTACACCTTC. This translates into CASSSPDRDYGYTF.

On this clone: In the same sample, other DNA sequences code for this CDR3. This chain links TRBV11-2 with TRBJ2-5; D is ambiguous. CDR3 length: 11 residues. The germline CDR1 and CDR2 sequences are SGHAT and FQNNGV. V was shortened by 4 bases and J by 5 bases, with 5 bases between the two germline ends. CDR3 loop: CASSYRETQYF. CDR3 nucleotides: TGTGCCAGCAGCTACCGGGAGACCCAGTACTTC.

The chain couples TRBV7-2 to TRBJ2-7; tentatively, D is TRBD2 (6 bases). In germline, CDR1 is SGHTA, CDR2 FQGNSA. This CDR3 contains 13 residues. V was shortened by 0 bases and J by 6 bases, with 9 bases between the two germline ends. DNA for the CDR3: TGTGCCAGCAGCTTAGCGGAGGGGACCGAGCAGTACTTC. Its protein product is CASSLAEGTEQYF.

The chain carries TRBV2 and TRBJ1-4, with 9 bases matching TRBD1. In germline, CDR1 is SNHLY, CDR2 FYNNEI. The CDR3 runs 13 residues. Germline trimming cut 11 bases from V and 7 bases from J; bases unmatched to any gene: 8. The CDR3 loop reads CARRGQGSEKLFF. The CDR3 region has the DNA TGTGCCCGAAGAGGACAGGGGAGTGAAAAACTGTTTTTT.

The rearrangement joins TRBV7-9 to TRBJ2-3; D unresolved. The V end was cut by 5 bases, the J end by 4 bases, with 16 bases between. Germline lookup yields CDR1 SEHNR and CDR2 FQNEAQ (reference sequence). CDR3 length equals 15 residues. The CDR3 DNA reads as TGTGCCAGCAGCCCTAGTCCCCTATTGGCAGATACGCAGTATTTT. It yields the protein CASSPSPLLADTQYF.

The chain employs TRBV19 and TRBJ2-3; 11 nucleotides align to TRBD2. CDR3 length: 15 residues. Germline assignment: CDR1 LNHDA and CDR2 SQIVND (reference sequence). V lost 6 bases and J lost 4; bases outside the gene matches: 6. CDR3 coding DNA: TGTGCCAGTAGCCTGACTAGCGGGGTCCCAGATACGCAGTATTTT. Translation gives CASSLTSGVPDTQYF.

The chain is built from TRBV4-1 and TRBJ2-7; 7 bases are a match to TRBD2. CDR3 length: 15 amino acids. Germline-derived CDR1 and CDR2 are MGHRA and YSYEKL. The junction had 9 bases not matched to a gene; V was cut back by 5 bases and J by 2 bases. This CDR3 reads CASSLIGGGTYEQYF. The CDR3, as DNA: TGCGCCAGCAGCTTAATTGGCGGGGGTACCTACGAGCAGTACTTC.

This clone was detected only once. The chain couples TRBV19 to TRBJ1-1; TRBD1 matches at 11 bases. Germline V gives CDR1 LNHDA, CDR2 SQIVND (reference sequence). CDR3 length: 15 residues. V lost 10 bases to trimming and J lost 5 bases; unmatched junction nucleotides: 12. The CDR3, as DNA: TGTGCCACCCAACTATCGGACAGGGGGCTTACTGAAGCTTTCTTT. Translated, it gives CATQLSDRGLTEAFF.

The chain employs TRBV28 and TRBJ2-1, with 10 bases identical to TRBD2. The CDR3 covers 16 residues. Losses at the gene ends were 7 bases for V and 5 bases for J; bases not matched to a gene: 11. Germline assignment: CDR1 MDHEN and CDR2 SYDVKM. The CDR3 nucleotides read TGTGCCAGCATCTTCAGCGGGGGGGAAGGCCACAATGAGCAGTTCTTC. It codes for CASIFSGGEGHNEQFF.

The rearrangement links TRBV6-6 to TRBJ1-2, with 7 bases lining up with TRBD1. Germline CDR1 and CDR2: MNHNY and SVGAGI (reference sequence). The CDR3 is 14 amino acids. V lost 7 bases, J lost 3 bases, and 8 bases stayed unmatched. The DNA for the CDR3 is TGTGCCAGCATTAATAAGGGGACAGACTATGGCTACACCTTC. Its translation is CASINKGTDYGYTF.

The chain uses TRBV5-1 and TRBJ1-3, with D possibly TRBD1 on 6 matching bases. V lost 6 bases to trimming and J lost 0 bases, with 16 bases between them. The CDR3 sequence is 16 residues long. Germline lookup yields CDR1 SGHRS and CDR2 YFSETQ. CDR3 amino acids: CASTPTGGSSGNTIYF. The CDR3 coding sequence is TGCGCCAGCACCCCGACAGGCGGAAGCTCTGGAAACACCATATATTTT.

The chain couples TRBV5-5 to TRBJ2-7; D is ambiguous. CDR1 is SGHKS and CDR2 is YYEKEE in the germline V gene (reference sequence). The CDR3 sequence is 15 residues long. V shed 2 bases and J shed 2 bases, with 14 bases lying between them. In DNA, the CDR3 is TGTGCCAGCAGCTTTCGTTTAGGCAGGACCTACGAGCAGTACTTC. Protein: CASSFRLGRTYEQYF.

The chain links TRBV30 to TRBJ2-5; possible D gene TRBD2, 5 bases. Germline CDR1 reads GTSNPN; CDR2 reads SVGIG (reference sequence). With 1 base removed from V and 2 bases from J, the gap between germline ends came to 11 bases. The CDR3 extends over 14 amino acids. CDR3 coding DNA: TGTGCCTGGAGTGGGACTGTATTTCAAGAGACCCAGTACTTC. Translating gives CAWSGTVFQETQYF.

A single count supports this clone. The V gene is TRBV28, the J gene TRBJ1-5; no firm D call. The ends were cut back, 6 bases at V and 5 bases at J, with 17 bases in the middle. Germline CDR1 reads MDHEN; CDR2 reads SYDVKM. CDR3 length equals 15 residues. This CDR3 reads CASSQTMEIHQPQHF. CDR3 nucleotides: TGTGCCAGCAGCCAGACGATGGAGATACATCAGCCCCAGCATTTT.

The chain recombines TRBV28 with TRBJ1-4; TRBD1 matches 7 bases. Germline V lookup: CDR1 MDHEN, CDR2 SYDVKM. The CDR3 spans 14 residues. J lost 8 bases, V lost 6 bases, and 9 bases had no gene match. This CDR3 reads CASRKLQGREKLFF. The CDR3 DNA reads as TGTGCCAGCAGGAAGTTACAGGGGAGGGAAAAACTGTTTTTT.

J is TRBJ2-7 and V is TRBV6-5; D is perhaps TRBD2 (7 bases). Germline lookup yields CDR1 MNHEY and CDR2 SVGAGI. This CDR3 has 14 amino acids. V gave up 6 bases and J gave up 3 bases, with 15 bases separating them. CDR3 loop: CASRQGGEVYEQYF. CDR3 coding DNA: TGTGCCAGCAGGCAAGGGGGGGAGGTCTACGAGCAGTACTTC.

This chain connects TRBV6-4 to TRBJ2-6, with no clear D. The V gene lost 2 bases and the J gene lost 4 bases, with 9 bases spanning the gap. Germline V gives CDR1 MRHNA, CDR2 SNTAGT. This CDR3 comprises 15 residues. CDR3 coding DNA: TGTGCCAGCAGTGACGCTAGTGGAGGGGCCAACGTCCTGACTTTC. Translated: CASSDASGGANVLTF.

This clone was detected once. CDR3 sequence: CSVVEGAEQFF. CDR3 in DNA: TGCAGCGTTGTAGAAGGGGCTGAGCAGTTCTTC. The chain couples TRBV29-1 to TRBJ2-1; the D gene is possibly TRBD1 (5 bases). The V end lost 4 bases, the J end lost 9 bases, and 10 bases lay between the germline ends. In germline, CDR1 is SQVTM, CDR2 ANQGSEA. CDR3 length: 11 amino acids.

This chain joins TRBV6-5 and TRBJ2-3, with 9 nucleotides matching TRBD1. Germline CDR1 is MNHEY and CDR2 is SVGAGI. V lost 5 bases, J lost 3 bases, and 3 bases stayed unmatched. The CDR3 loop spans 14 amino acids. CDR3 amino acids: CASSTDRGTDTQYF. The CDR3 DNA reads as TGTGCCAGCAGTACGGACAGGGGAACAGATACGCAGTATTTT.

The CDR3 spells CASSLTGRTGTDTQYF. CDR3 coding DNA: TGTGCCAGCAGCTTAACGGGACGGACAGGCACAGATACGCAGTATTTT. This rearrangement joins TRBV11-1 to TRBJ2-3, with D perhaps matching TRBD1 (6 bases). The CDR3 has 16 amino acids. The V gene lost 2 bases and the J gene lost 1 base, with 13 bases spanning the gap. CDR1 is SGHAT, CDR2 FQDESV, per germline (reference sequence).

The chain couples TRBV6-6 to TRBJ2-5, with TRBD1 identical over 10 bases. The CDR3 loop spans 15 amino acids. J gave up 5 bases and V 6 bases, and 9 bases lay outside the gene matches. Germline loops: CDR1 MNHNY, CDR2 SVGAGI (reference sequence). CDR3 amino acids: CASRNPGQGSETQYF. DNA for the CDR3: TGTGCCAGCAGGAACCCGGGACAGGGGTCGGAGACCCAGTACTTC.

This clone was seen a handful of times. The rearrangement uses TRBV10-3 and TRBJ1-5; 8 bases line up with TRBD1. J gave up 5 bases and V 5 bases, and 2 bases lay outside the gene matches. The germline CDR1 and CDR2 sequences are ENHRY and SYGVKD. CDR3 size: 13 residues. This CDR3 is CAISLTGDQPQHF. For the CDR3, the DNA is TGTGCCATCAGTTTGACAGGGGATCAGCCCCAGCATTTT.

The chain uses TRBV6-6 and TRBJ2-7; tentatively, D is TRBD1 (6 bases). V was shortened by 4 bases and J by 5 bases, with 12 bases between the two germline ends. The CDR3 spans 13 residues. Germline CDR1 MNHNY, CDR2 SVGAGI (reference sequence). CDR3: CASSWTVRDEQYF. Here the CDR3 DNA reads TGTGCCAGCAGTTGGACAGTACGGGACGAGCAGTACTTC.